The sequence of this TCR beta chain was determined in a study of radiotherapy plus CTLA-4 blockade in lung cancer. Sequencing used immunoSEQ multiplex PCR; TCRdb keeps in-frame clones, though not all of them. The sample holds under 110,000 clones, 85% seen once. The CDR3 sequence is 15 residues long. Germline CDR1 and CDR2: MNHEY and SMNVEV (reference sequence). Germline trimming cut 5 bases from V and 2 bases from J; bases unmatched to any gene: 6. Sequencing used peripheral blood, obtained from a patient treated with radiotherapy plus ipilimumab. The gene calls are TRBV27 and TRBJ1-2, with TRBD1 matching 9 bases. This clonotype was sampled from a human donor with non-small cell lung cancer that progressed on radiotherapy plus ipilimumab. Some clones in this sample may be carry-over from other donors' samples. CDR3 sequence (DNA): TGTGCCAGCAGTATCCTGACAGGGGGAAACTATGGCTACACCTTC. It codes for CASSILTGGNYGYTF.